This TCR beta chain was retrieved from a study of blood T cells in healthy people across ages. This clonotype was found a few times. What it binds is not known. General observations from the study: Roughly linearly, TCR beta diversity per million T cells fell as age increased.

Combining a sample-barcoded 5' primer with a J-beta primer mix, a second PCR ran for roughly 7 to 11 cycles. TCRdb ran MiXCR on the 5' RACE reads and lists one entry per CDR3 protein. Counted here are around 1,000,000 distinct CDR3 sequences, 25% occurring once; the ten biggest clones make up around 0.75%. V was pared by 8 bases and J by 6 bases, with 13 bases between. Germline CDR1 SGHAT, CDR2 FQNNGV. This CDR3 has 12 residues. These data were likewise used in another study, on T cells of mothers and their children. That paper notes: Thymic selection molds TCR recombination output in much the same way for related pairs as for unrelated pairs. With unrelated pairs as the comparison, related mother-child pairs had a slightly higher overlap that was not significant.

The specimen sequenced was blood. The V and J genes are TRBV11-2 and TRBJ1-1; D not certain. The TCR sequence derives from a girl aged 2-9 years in good health. The DNA of the CDR3 is TGTGCCAGCCAGGTATTGGGCGCTGAAGCTTTCTTT. This translates into CASQVLGAEAFF.